This T cell receptor beta chain was captured by sequencing in a study of Tregs in tolerant kidney transplant recipients. Clones were read by immunoSEQ multiplex PCR, and TCRdb kept only the in-frame ones, dropping some. Of about 240,000 clones listed, roughly 80% are singletons. V was pared by 2 bases and J by 2 bases, with 6 bases between. This CDR3 spans 13 amino acids. CDR1 and CDR2 from the germline V gene are SGDLS and YYNGEE. A few counts support this clone. What it recognizes is unknown. Unstimulated regulatory T cells (CD4+CD25+CD127-), CD4+CD25- non-regulatory cells, CD4 and CD8 cells were FACS-sorted from thawed PBMCs. Study-level points and caveats: The most relevant donor-specific Treg TCRbeta repertoire apparently came from expansion with activated donor B cells. Findings come from small patient numbers and require larger validation.

The chain links TRBV9 to TRBJ2-3; no clear D. The clonotype comes from a human donor in good health. Sequenced input: CD4+ T cells from blood. CDR3 protein: CASSVSFTDTQYF. In DNA, the CDR3 is TGTGCCAGCAGCGTCTCGTTCACAGATACGCAGTATTTT.